One sample yielded the 21 T cell receptor beta chains listed below, sequenced in a study of T cells in Graves' hyperthyroidism and ophthalmopathy (dated by TCRdb to about 2019). The protocol used for the library was multiplex PCR. The instrument was an Illumina HiSeq 2000. The TCR beta CDR3 regions were amplified from RNA transcripts. A first-round RT-PCR of the TCR CDR3 used the HTBI primer set with the Qiagen OneStep RT-PCR kit. TCRdb applied fastp at Q25 and MiXCR to the public reads, then kept only in-frame beta chains. Entries are consolidated by CDR3 protein sequence, retaining the most common genes and DNA. Within this sample are 550,000 to 800,000 distinct CDR3 sequences, with roughly 17% of them counted one time only. The ten largest account for roughly a sixth of the sample. Input material: blood. The source is a man over 45 with Graves' hyperthyroidism.

This clonotype was seen a few times. This chain joins TRBV7-6 and TRBJ1-5; 10 bases map to TRBD1. This CDR3 has 15 residues. V was pared by 5 bases and J by 6 bases, with 7 bases of the junction left unmatched. Looked up from germline, CDR1 is SGHVS and CDR2 is FNYEAQ. The CDR3 DNA sequence: TGTGCCAGCAGCGCCGGACAGGGGGGAGGTCAGCCCCAGCATTTT. Protein sequence: CASSAGQGGGQPQHF.

Comments on this clonotype: A read error is possible here, since a much larger clone lies one base away. This chain links TRBV28 with TRBJ2-1; D unresolved. V was clipped by 5 bases and J by 4 bases, with 9 bases between them. The CDR3 length is 13 residues. Germline values: CDR1 MDHEN, CDR2 SYDVKM. The CDR3 DNA is TGTGCCAGCAGTCACTACCAATACAATGAGCAGTTCTTC. It encodes CASSHYQYNEQFF.

V usage is TRBV7-9 and J usage is TRBJ2-7; a possible D gene is TRBD2 (6 bases). Germline-derived CDR1 and CDR2 are SEHNR and FQNEAQ (reference sequence). The CDR3 runs to 17 residues. V was trimmed by 5 bases and J by 1 base, leaving 21 bases between them. The CDR3 bases are TGTGCCAGCAGCCCCAGTGGTGGTAGCGGAAGATCCTACGAGCAGTACTTC. Its protein product is CASSPSGGSGRSYEQYF.

The chain couples TRBV4-3 to TRBJ1-4, with D perhaps TRBD1 (6 bases). V lost 3 bases to trimming and J lost 7 bases, with 21 bases between them. The CDR3 is 17 residues long. Germline V gene sequence: CDR1 LGHNA, CDR2 YSLEER. The CDR3 DNA is TGCGCCAGCAGCCAGAACTTCGGGGGGGGGCTGAGTGAAAAACTGTTTTTT. This translates into CASSQNFGGGLSEKLFF.

This clonotype was seen ten or more times. This chain uses TRBV28 with TRBJ2-2; 10 bases agree with TRBD1. The trim removed 5 bases at V and 6 bases at J, leaving 6 bases unmatched. The CDR3 runs to 15 residues. In germline, CDR1 is MDHEN, CDR2 SYDVKM. The CDR3 DNA reads as TGTGCCAGCAGTCCGGGACAGGGGACTTCCGGGGAGCTGTTTTTT. This gives the protein CASSPGQGTSGELFF. Variable domain in full (rest from reference TRBV28 and TRBJ2-2): DVKVTQSSRYLVKRTGEKVFLECVQDMDHENMFWYRQDPGLGLRLIYFSYDVKMKEKGDIPEGYSVSREKKERFSLILESASTNQTSMYLCASSPGQGTSGELFFGEGSRLTVL.

This clonotype has only a few counts. The chain links TRBV3-1 to TRBJ2-1; the match to TRBD2 covers 12 bases. Germline-derived CDR1 and CDR2 are LGHDT and YNNKEL (reference sequence). Losses at the gene ends were 2 bases for V and 4 bases for J; bases not matched to a gene: 3. The CDR3 extends over 16 amino acids. CDR3 protein: CASSQLAGGRYNEQFF. The CDR3 DNA reads as TGTGCCAGCAGCCAACTAGCGGGAGGGCGGTACAATGAGCAGTTCTTC.

This clonotype turned up a few times. This chain connects TRBV4-3 to TRBJ1-1, with D uncertain. V lost 5 bases and J lost 6, with 19 bases in between. Germline V gene data show CDR1 as LGHNA and CDR2 as YSLEER. The CDR3 is 15 residues long. Here the CDR3 DNA reads TGCGCCAGCAGCTATTCTCTGGGTGAAAGCTCTGAAGCTTTCTTT. Translating it yields CASSYSLGESSEAFF.

This clonotype was detected only once. The V call is TRBV27, the J call TRBJ2-7; 12 bases align to TRBD2. Germline assignment: CDR1 MNHEY and CDR2 SMNVEV (reference sequence). V trimming: 3 bases; J trimming: 0 bases; junction bases outside the gene matches: 3. The CDR3 totals 16 residues. CDR3 region: CASSLTSGSPSYEQYF. CDR3 bases: TGTGCCAGCAGTTTGACTAGCGGGAGTCCCTCCTACGAGCAGTACTTC.

The chain joins TRBV6-2 or TRBV6-3 to TRBJ1-4, with TRBD1 identical over 7 bases. This CDR3 is built from 13 residues. Losses at the gene ends were 10 bases for V and 4 bases for J; bases not matched to a gene: 6. Germline V CDR1 and CDR2: MNHEY, SVGEGT. This chain's CDR3 is CATRDSSNEKLFF. In DNA, the CDR3 is TGTGCCACCCGGGACAGTAGTAATGAAAAACTGTTTTTT.

The chain links TRBV3-1 to TRBJ1-1, with TRBD1 identical over 8 bases. CDR1 is LGHDT, CDR2 YNNKEL, per germline (reference sequence). CDR3 size: 16 residues. The trim removed 1 base at V and 1 base at J, leaving 5 bases unmatched. CDR3 protein: CASSQGSGTGNTEAFF. CDR3 DNA: TGTGCCAGCAGCCAAGGGTCCGGGACAGGGAACACTGAAGCTTTCTTT.

This clonotype was observed at least ten times. This chain links TRBV5-1 with TRBJ2-1, with D uncertain. Germline lookup yields CDR1 SGHRS and CDR2 YFSETQ. There are 19 residues in the CDR3. Trimming took off 0 bases at V and 0 bases at J, with 19 bases between the two ends. In DNA form, the CDR3 reads TGCGCCAGCAGCTTGGGGATTAGCCCATACCTTCGCTCCTACAATGAGCAGTTCTTC. The encoded protein is CASSLGISPYLRSYNEQFF. Full variable domain (rest looked up from reference TRBV5-1 and TRBJ2-1): KAGVTQTPRYLIKTRGQQVTLSCSPISGHRSVSWYQQTPGQGLQFLFEYFSETQRNKGNFPGRFSGRQFSNSRSEMNVSTLELGDSALYLCASSLGISPYLRSYNEQFFGPGTRLTVL.

V gene TRBV3-1 combines with J gene TRBJ1-5, with D unclear. Germline CDR1 is LGHDT and CDR2 is YNNKEL (reference sequence). The V and J ends lost 4 bases and 0 bases respectively, with 22 bases between them. This CDR3 comprises 19 residues. CDR3 bases: TGTGCCAGCAGCCTCACTCCGGGCCCTAATCCTTATAGCAATCAGCCCCAGCATTTT. It translates to CASSLTPGPNPYSNQPQHF.

This clonotype was seen repeatedly, ten times or more. The chain combines TRBV2 with TRBJ1-4, with D possibly being TRBD1 (6 bases). V gave up 5 bases and J gave up 8 bases, with 15 bases separating them. Per germline, CDR1 SNHLY and CDR2 FYNNEI. This CDR3 region has 14 residues. CDR3 protein: CASSRQVLNEKLFF. CDR3 DNA sequence: TGTGCCAGCAGTCGACAGGTTTTAAACGAAAAACTGTTTTTT.

This clonotype was picked up a small number of times. The genes are TRBV15 and TRBJ1-3; no reliable D call. Germline assignment: CDR1 LNHNV and CDR2 YYDKDF (reference sequence). This CDR3 is built from 16 residues. With 5 bases removed from V and 2 bases from J, the gap between germline ends came to 16 bases. The CDR3 DNA follows: TGTGCCACCAGCGGTATCTTTGCGGAACCTGGAAACACCATATATTTT. As protein: CATSGIFAEPGNTIYF.

This clonotype was seen at least ten times. The V gene is TRBV27, the J gene TRBJ2-7, with TRBD2 matching 7 bases. CDR1 MNHEY and CDR2 SMNVEV come from the germline V gene (reference sequence). The CDR3 consists of 15 residues. J lost 0 bases, V lost 7 bases, and 9 bases had no gene match. Written as DNA, the CDR3 is TGTGCCAGCACCCCGAGCGGGGAGAGCTCCTACGAGCAGTACTTC. Translation: CASTPSGESSYEQYF.

V is TRBV7-8 and J is TRBJ2-5, with 9 bases matching TRBD1. With 1 base clipped from V and 4 bases from J, the junction kept 7 bases outside the gene matches. The germline CDR1 and CDR2 sequences are SGHVS and FQNEAQ. The CDR3 has 16 amino acids. The CDR3 bases are TGTGCCAGCAGCTTAGGGGGCGGGACAGGGCGAGAGACCCAGTACTTC. Its protein product is CASSLGGGTGRETQYF.

The chain has TRBV20-1 and TRBJ2-7; no reliable D call. The CDR3 extends over 13 amino acids. Germline lookup yields CDR1 DFQATT and CDR2 SNEGSKA (reference sequence). V gave up 0 bases and J gave up 2 bases, with 8 bases separating them. This CDR3 reads CSARDFRTYEQYF. The CDR3 bases are TGCAGTGCTAGAGATTTTAGGACCTACGAGCAGTACTTC.

In regard to this clonotype: The junction departs from germline at one end; a sequencing error may be responsible. The chain recombines TRBV7-7 with TRBJ2-7; TRBD2 matches at 13 bases. CDR1 is SSHAT and CDR2 is FNYEAQ in the germline V gene (reference sequence). The CDR3 spans 16 residues. The DNA of the CDR3 is TGTGCTAGCAGCCTCGGACTAGCGGGGGCCCCGAACGAGCAGTACTTC. As protein: CASSLGLAGAPNEQYF.

The chain is built from TRBV3-1 and TRBJ2-1; 13 nucleotides align to TRBD2. The CDR3 sequence is 15 residues long. Germline CDR1 is LGHDT and CDR2 is YNNKEL (reference sequence). Trimming removed 5 bases from V and 8 bases from J; junction bases left unmatched: 6. The DNA for the CDR3 is TGTGCCAGCAGCAAAGGGACTAGCGGGACATATGAGCAGTTCTTC. Protein sequence: CASSKGTSGTYEQFF.

The chain couples TRBV4-3 to TRBJ2-4, with 7 nucleotides matching TRBD2. Germline CDR1 reads LGHNA; CDR2 reads YSLEER. V shed 0 bases and J 9 bases; nucleotides not matched to a gene: 5. The CDR3 runs to 14 residues. CDR3 DNA sequence: TGCGCCAGCAGCCAAGATAGGGAGGGGACCATTCAGTACTTC. This gives the protein CASSQDREGTIQYF.

CDR3 sequence: CASSSIPDRGRTEAFF. DNA of the CDR3: TGTGCCAGCAGCTCGATCCCGGACAGGGGTAGGACTGAAGCTTTCTTT. The chain couples TRBV7-9 to TRBJ1-1; 9 bases fit TRBD1. Losses at the gene ends were 4 bases for V and 5 bases for J; bases not matched to a gene: 11. The length of the CDR3 is 16 residues. Per germline, CDR1 SEHNR and CDR2 FQNEAQ (reference sequence). The whole variable domain, remainder taken from reference TRBV7-9 and TRBJ1-1, is DTGVSQNPRHKITKRGQNVTFRCDPISEHNRLYWYRQTLGQGPEFLTYFQNEAQLEKSRLLSDRFSAERPKGSFSTLEIQRTEQGDSAMYLCASSSIPDRGRTEAFFGQGTRLTVV.